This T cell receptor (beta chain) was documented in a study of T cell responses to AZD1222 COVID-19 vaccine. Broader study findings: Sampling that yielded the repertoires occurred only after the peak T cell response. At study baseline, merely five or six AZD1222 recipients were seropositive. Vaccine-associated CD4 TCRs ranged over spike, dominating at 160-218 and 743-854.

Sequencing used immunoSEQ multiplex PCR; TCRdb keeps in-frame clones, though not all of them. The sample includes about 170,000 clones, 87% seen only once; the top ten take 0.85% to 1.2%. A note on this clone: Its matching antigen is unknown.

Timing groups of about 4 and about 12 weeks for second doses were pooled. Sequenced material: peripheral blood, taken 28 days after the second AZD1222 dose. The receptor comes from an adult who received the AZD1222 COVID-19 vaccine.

In nucleotides, the CDR3 is TGTGCCAGCAGTGAATATGGTCCCCGCACAGATACGCAGTATTTT. Protein sequence: CASSEYGPRTDTQYF. The rearrangement links TRBV25-1 to TRBJ2-3; unclear D gene. V was shortened by 0 bases and J by 1 base, with 8 bases between the two germline ends. This CDR3 contains 15 residues. Germline lookup yields CDR1 MGHDK and CDR2 SYGVNS.